This TCR beta chain was sequenced during a study of cytomegalovirus exposure and HLA in healthy donors. Germline-derived CDR1 and CDR2 are SGHNT and YYREEE (reference sequence). The CDR3 spans 15 residues. J lost 2 bases, V lost 4 bases, and 5 bases had no gene match. 60 Vbeta and 13 Jbeta primers were used in PCR. Produced via immunoSEQ multiplex PCR; TCRdb's table is partial and in-frame only. This sample has roughly 130,000 clones, with around 83% found just once. Source material: PBMCs. The chain carries TRBV5-4 and TRBJ2-7; 11 positions agree with TRBD2. The sequence was obtained from a male donor in good health and CMV-seropositive. The CDR3 region has the DNA TGTGCCAGCAGCCGAGGGACTAGCGGAGCCTACGAGCAGTACTTC. It codes for CASSRGTSGAYEQYF.